This T cell receptor beta chain comes out of a study of cytomegalovirus exposure and HLA in healthy donors. Findings of the study overall: Published work reported that the classifier diagnosed cytomegalovirus status with high specificity and sensitivity. Fewer N-insertions (relative to the roughly 700-donor mean) were reportedly seen in an Asian-associated ancestry cluster in a later analysis. Rates of TCR association differed by HLA locus in a later analysis, with DRB1 highest and HLA-C lowest.

V shed 2 bases and J shed 2 bases, with 8 bases lying between them. In germline, CDR1 is SGHRS, CDR2 YFSETQ. The CDR3 length is 13 residues. In this sample, this clone turned up a few times. The antigen is unknown. PCR employed 60 Vbeta and 13 Jbeta primers. Only in-frame clones appear in the TCRdb table, and some are missing; sequencing was by immunoSEQ multiplex PCR. The repertoire consists of about 55,000 clones, with about 69% occurring once and the leading ten covering approximately 30%. This receptor was obtained from a man in his forties or fifties in good health and CMV-seropositive. The chain has TRBV5-1 and TRBJ2-7; tentative D call: TRBD1 (5 bases). The sequencing input was PBMCs. The CDR3 here is CASSFDRAYEQYF. CDR3 DNA sequence: TGCGCCAGCAGCTTTGACAGAGCCTACGAGCAGTACTTC.